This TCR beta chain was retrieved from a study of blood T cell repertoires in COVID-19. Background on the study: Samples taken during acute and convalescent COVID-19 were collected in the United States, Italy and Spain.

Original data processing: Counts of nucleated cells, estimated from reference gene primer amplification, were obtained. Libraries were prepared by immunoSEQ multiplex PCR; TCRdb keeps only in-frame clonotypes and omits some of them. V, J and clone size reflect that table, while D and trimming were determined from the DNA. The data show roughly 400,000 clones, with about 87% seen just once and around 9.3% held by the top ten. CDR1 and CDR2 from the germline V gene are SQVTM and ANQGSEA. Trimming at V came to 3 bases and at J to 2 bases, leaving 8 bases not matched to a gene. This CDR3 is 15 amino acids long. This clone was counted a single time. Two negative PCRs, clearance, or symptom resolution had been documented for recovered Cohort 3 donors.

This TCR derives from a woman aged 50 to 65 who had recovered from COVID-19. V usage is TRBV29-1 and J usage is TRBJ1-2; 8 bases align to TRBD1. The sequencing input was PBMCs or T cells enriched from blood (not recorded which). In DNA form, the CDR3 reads TGCAGCGTTGATACTAACAGGGGGGACAACTATGGCTACACCTTC. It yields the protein CSVDTNRGDNYGYTF.